This entry lists 6 T cell receptor beta chains sequenced from one sample in a study of CD8 T cell repertoires and HIV-1 epitope variants. Clones were sequenced by immunoSEQ multiplex PCR, and TCRdb holds only the in-frame ones, with some missing. The profile shows several thousand clones, around 69% of them singletons. These receptors have no known antigen. Specimen: cultured CD8+ T cells derived from PBMCs. The receptors stem from a male donor with HIV.

The chain links TRBV7-9 to TRBJ2-2, with a possible D match to TRBD2 (6 bases). V gave up 6 bases and J gave up 7 bases, with 15 bases separating them. Germline CDR1 and CDR2: SEHNR and FQNEAQ (reference sequence). The CDR3 runs to 14 residues. CDR3 DNA sequence: TGTGCCAGCAGTTTCCTCACCGGGGGCGGGGAGCTGTTTTTT. Encoded protein: CASSFLTGGGELFF. Variable domain in full (rest from reference TRBV7-9 and TRBJ2-2): DTGVSQNPRHKITKRGQNVTFRCDPISEHNRLYWYRQTLGQGPEFLTYFQNEAQLEKSRLLSDRFSAERPKGSFSTLEIQRTEQGDSAMYLCASSFLTGGGELFFGEGSRLTVL.

There are a few counts of this clone. The chain combines TRBV27 with TRBJ1-1; D is ambiguous. The CDR3 extends over 14 amino acids. V lost 6 bases, J lost 3 bases, and 14 bases lay in between. From germline, CDR1 is MNHEY and CDR2 SMNVEV (reference sequence). In DNA, the CDR3 is TGTGCCAGCAGCCCCTCCGACACTTACACTGAAGCTTTCTTT. Protein product: CASSPSDTYTEAFF.

The chain is built from TRBV7-9 and TRBJ1-2, with TRBD1 as a possible D gene (5 bases). V lost 5 bases, J lost 3 bases, and 10 bases lay in between. CDR3 length equals 13 residues. Germline assignment: CDR1 SEHNR and CDR2 FQNEAQ (reference sequence). CDR3 sequence: CASSPGGDYGYTF. CDR3 sequence (DNA): TGTGCCAGCAGCCCGGGGGGAGACTATGGCTACACCTTC.

This rearrangement joins TRBV7-3 to TRBJ2-1, with D possibly being TRBD2 (6 bases). CDR1 and CDR2 from the germline V gene are SGHTA and FQGTGA. CDR3 length: 14 amino acids. Trimming stripped 5 bases from V and 0 bases from J, with 8 bases between. In DNA form, the CDR3 reads TGTGCCAGCAGCGCTAGCGCCTCCTACAATGAGCAGTTCTTC. This gives the protein CASSASASYNEQFF.

The chain joins TRBV5-5 to TRBJ2-7, with 9 bases fitting TRBD1. Germline V gives CDR1 SGHKS, CDR2 YYEKEE (reference sequence). The length of the CDR3 is 15 residues. V shed 3 bases and J 0 bases; nucleotides not matched to a gene: 4. The CDR3 region is CASSWGTGSSYEQYF. In DNA, the CDR3 is TGTGCCAGCAGCTGGGGGACAGGGAGCTCCTACGAGCAGTACTTC.

This CDR3 reads CASSYSRGSDTQYF. The CDR3 bases are TGTGCCAGCAGTTACTCGAGGGGTTCAGATACGCAGTATTTT. The chain joins TRBV6-5 to TRBJ2-3, with D perhaps being TRBD1 or TRBD2 (5 bases each). The ends were cut back, 0 bases at V and 4 bases at J, with 8 bases in the middle. Germline CDR1 MNHEY, CDR2 SVGAGI. The CDR3 is 14 residues long.